This TCR beta chain was recorded in a study of blood T cells in healthy people across ages. The authors ran a second PCR of about 7 to 11 cycles using a sample-barcoded 5' primer and a J-beta primer mix. TCRdb reprocessed the 5' RACE reads via MiXCR and lists one record per CDR3 protein. The sample has over a million distinct CDR3 sequences, around 59% seen once. Germline V gene data show CDR1 as SGHNT and CDR2 as YYREEE (reference sequence). There are 14 residues in the CDR3. The V end lost 2 bases, the J end lost 1 base, and 9 bases lay between the germline ends. The genes are TRBV5-4 and TRBJ1-1; D remains ambiguous. The sequence was collected from a man between 18 and 35 years old in good health. The specimen sequenced was blood. CDR3 coding DNA: TGTGCCAGCAGCTTTTTGGGTTCGAACACTGAAGCTTTCTTT. It is translated as CASSFLGSNTEAFF.